This T cell receptor (beta chain) was observed in a study of cytomegalovirus exposure and HLA in healthy donors. Here immunoSEQ multiplex PCR was the method, and the copy in TCRdb shows in-frame clones only, minus some. Among around 150,000 clones listed, roughly 90% were seen once. General observations from the study: According to the study, roughly 160 TCR beta chains were cytomegalovirus-associated.

A remark on this clone: Its antigen remains unknown.

The CDR3 has 17 residues. Looked up from germline, CDR1 is SGDLS and CDR2 is YYNGEE. V lost 2 bases and J lost 5; bases outside the gene matches: 9. This chain joins TRBV9 and TRBJ2-2, with TRBD2 matching 10 bases. The sample taken for sequencing was PBMCs. The sequence came from a man aged 18 to 30 in good health and CMV-seropositive. Here the CDR3 reads CASSVLRAGGKTGELFF. The DNA for the CDR3 is TGTGCCAGCAGCGTCCTTAGAGCGGGAGGGAAAACCGGGGAGCTGTTTTTT.